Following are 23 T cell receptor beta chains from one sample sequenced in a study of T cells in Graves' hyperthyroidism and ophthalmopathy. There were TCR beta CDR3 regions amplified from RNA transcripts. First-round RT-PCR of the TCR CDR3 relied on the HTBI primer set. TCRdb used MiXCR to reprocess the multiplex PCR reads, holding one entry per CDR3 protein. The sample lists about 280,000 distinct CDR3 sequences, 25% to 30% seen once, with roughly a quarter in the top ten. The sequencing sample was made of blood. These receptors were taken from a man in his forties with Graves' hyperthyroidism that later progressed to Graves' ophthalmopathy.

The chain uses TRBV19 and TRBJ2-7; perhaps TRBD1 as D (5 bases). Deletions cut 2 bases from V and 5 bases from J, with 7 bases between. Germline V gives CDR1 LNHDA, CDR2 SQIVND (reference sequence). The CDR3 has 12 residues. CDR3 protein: CASSISGNEQYF. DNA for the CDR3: TGTGCCAGTAGTATATCAGGGAACGAGCAGTACTTC.

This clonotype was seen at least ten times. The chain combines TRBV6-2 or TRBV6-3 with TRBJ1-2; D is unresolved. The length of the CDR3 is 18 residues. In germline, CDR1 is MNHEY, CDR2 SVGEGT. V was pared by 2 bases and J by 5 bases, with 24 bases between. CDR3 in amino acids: CASSYQPGSTPRKYGYTF. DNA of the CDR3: TGTGCCAGCAGTTACCAGCCGGGGTCAACGCCCAGGAAGTATGGCTACACCTTC.

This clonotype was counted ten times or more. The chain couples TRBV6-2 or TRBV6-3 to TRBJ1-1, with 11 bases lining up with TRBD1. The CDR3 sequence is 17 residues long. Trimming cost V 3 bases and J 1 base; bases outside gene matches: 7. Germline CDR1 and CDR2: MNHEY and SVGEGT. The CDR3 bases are TGTGCCAGCAGTTATCGGACAGGGGGCGCGAGGAACACTGAAGCTTTCTTT. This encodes CASSYRTGGARNTEAFF.

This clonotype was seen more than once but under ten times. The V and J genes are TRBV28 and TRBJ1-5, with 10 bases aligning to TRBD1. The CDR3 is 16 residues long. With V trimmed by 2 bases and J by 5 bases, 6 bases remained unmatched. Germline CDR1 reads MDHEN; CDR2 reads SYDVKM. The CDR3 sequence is CASSLPGTGVYQPQHF. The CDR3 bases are TGTGCCAGCAGTTTACCCGGGACAGGGGTGTATCAGCCCCAGCATTTT.

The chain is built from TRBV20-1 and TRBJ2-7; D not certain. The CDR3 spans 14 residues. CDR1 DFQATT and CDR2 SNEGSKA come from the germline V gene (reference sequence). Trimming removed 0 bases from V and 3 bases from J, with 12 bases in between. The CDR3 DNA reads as TGCAGTGCTAGAGATGTCGTTTTCGGCTACGAGCAGTACTTC. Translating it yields CSARDVVFGYEQYF.

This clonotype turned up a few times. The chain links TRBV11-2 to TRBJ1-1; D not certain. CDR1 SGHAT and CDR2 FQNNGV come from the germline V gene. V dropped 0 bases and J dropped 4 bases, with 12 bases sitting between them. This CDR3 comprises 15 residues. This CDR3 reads CASSLDEGRGTEAFF. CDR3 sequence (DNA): TGTGCCAGCAGCTTAGATGAAGGGCGTGGCACTGAAGCTTTCTTT.

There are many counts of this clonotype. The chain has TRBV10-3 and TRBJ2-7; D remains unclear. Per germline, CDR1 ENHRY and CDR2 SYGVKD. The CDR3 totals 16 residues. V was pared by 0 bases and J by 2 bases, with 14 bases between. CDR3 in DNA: TGTGCCATCAGTGAGTCGTGGGGATTCGGTACCTACGAGCAGTACTTC. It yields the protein CAISESWGFGTYEQYF.

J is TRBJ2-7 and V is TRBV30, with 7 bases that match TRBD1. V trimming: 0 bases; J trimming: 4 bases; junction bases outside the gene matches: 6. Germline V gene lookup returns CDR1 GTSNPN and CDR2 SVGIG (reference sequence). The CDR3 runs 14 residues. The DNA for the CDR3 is TGTGCCTGGAGTGTAACAGGGGTAGGGTACGAGCAGTACTTC. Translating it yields CAWSVTGVGYEQYF. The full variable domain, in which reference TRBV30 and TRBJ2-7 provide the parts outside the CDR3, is SQTIHQWPATLVQPVGSPLSLECTVEGTSNPNLYWYRQAAGRGLQLLFYSVGIGQISSEVPQNLSASRPQDRQFILSSKKLLLSDSGFYLCAWSVTGVGYEQYFGPGTRLTVT.

The CDR3 DNA is TGTGCCAGCAGCTTAACTTCTCTAGTGTACGAGCAGTACTTC. Protein: CASSLTSLVYEQYF. The V gene is TRBV7-2, the J gene TRBJ2-7, with unresolved D. V was shortened by 2 bases and J by 4 bases, with 12 bases between the two germline ends. CDR3 length: 14 amino acids. Looked up from germline, CDR1 is SGHTA and CDR2 is FQGNSA.

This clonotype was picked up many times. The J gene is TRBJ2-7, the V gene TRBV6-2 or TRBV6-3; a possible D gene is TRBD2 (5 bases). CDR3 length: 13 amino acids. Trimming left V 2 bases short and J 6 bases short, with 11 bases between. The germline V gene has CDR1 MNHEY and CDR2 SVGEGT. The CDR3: CASSYGLGVEQYF. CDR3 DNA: TGTGCCAGCAGTTACGGGCTCGGGGTCGAGCAGTACTTC.

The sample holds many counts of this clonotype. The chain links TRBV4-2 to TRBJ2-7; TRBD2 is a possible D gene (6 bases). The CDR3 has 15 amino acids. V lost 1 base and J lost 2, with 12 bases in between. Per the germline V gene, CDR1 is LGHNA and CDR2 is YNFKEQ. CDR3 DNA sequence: TGTGCCAGCAGCCAAGCGCTAAGGGAGGCCTACGAGCAGTACTTC. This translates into CASSQALREAYEQYF.

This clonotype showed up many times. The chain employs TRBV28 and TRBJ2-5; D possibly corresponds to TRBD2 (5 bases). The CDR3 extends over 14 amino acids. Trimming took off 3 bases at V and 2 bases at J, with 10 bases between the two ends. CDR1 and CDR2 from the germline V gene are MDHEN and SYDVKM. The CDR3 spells CASSFSGTQETQYF. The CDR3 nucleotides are TGTGCCAGCAGTTTCAGCGGAACTCAAGAGACCCAGTACTTC.

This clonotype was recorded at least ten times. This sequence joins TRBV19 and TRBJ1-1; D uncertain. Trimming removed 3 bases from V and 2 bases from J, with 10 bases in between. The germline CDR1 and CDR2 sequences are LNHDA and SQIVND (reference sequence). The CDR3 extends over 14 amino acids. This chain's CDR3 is CASSIMGSNTEAFF. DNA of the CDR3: TGTGCCAGTAGTATTATGGGAAGCAACACTGAAGCTTTCTTT.

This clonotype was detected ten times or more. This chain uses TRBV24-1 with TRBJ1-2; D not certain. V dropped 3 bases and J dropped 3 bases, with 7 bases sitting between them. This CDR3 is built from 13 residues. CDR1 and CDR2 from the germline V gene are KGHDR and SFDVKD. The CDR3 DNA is TGTGCCACCAGTGATAGGACGGACTATGGCTACACCTTC. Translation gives CATSDRTDYGYTF.

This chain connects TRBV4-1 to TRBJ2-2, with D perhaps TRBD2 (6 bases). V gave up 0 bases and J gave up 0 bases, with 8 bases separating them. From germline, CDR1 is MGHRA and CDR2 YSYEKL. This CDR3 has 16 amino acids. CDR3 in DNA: TGCGCCAGCAGCCAAGATGGGAGGCCGAACACCGGGGAGCTGTTTTTT. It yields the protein CASSQDGRPNTGELFF.

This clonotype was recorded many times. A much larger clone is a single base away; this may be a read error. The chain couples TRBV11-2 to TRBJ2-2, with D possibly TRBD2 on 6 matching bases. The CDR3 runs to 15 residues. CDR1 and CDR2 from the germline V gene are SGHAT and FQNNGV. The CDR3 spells CASSVGTTNTGGLFF. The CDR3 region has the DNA TGTGCCAGCAGCGTCGGGACGACGAACACCGGGGGGCTGTTTTTT.

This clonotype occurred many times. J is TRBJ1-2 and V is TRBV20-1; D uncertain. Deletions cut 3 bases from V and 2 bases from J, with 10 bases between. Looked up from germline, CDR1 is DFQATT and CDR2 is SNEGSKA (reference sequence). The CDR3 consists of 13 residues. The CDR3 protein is CSASRPENYGYTF. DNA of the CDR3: TGCAGTGCTAGCCGTCCGGAAAACTATGGCTACACCTTC.

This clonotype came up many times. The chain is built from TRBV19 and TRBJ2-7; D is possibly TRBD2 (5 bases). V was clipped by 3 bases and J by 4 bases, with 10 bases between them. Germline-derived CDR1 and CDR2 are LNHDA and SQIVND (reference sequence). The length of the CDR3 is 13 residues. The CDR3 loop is CASSIGRGYEQYF. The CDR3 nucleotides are TGTGCCAGTAGTATCGGCCGAGGGTACGAGCAGTACTTC.

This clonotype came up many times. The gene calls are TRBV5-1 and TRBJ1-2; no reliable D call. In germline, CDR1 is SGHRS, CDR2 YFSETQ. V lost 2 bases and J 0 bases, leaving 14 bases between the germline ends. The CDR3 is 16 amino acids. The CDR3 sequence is CASSFTTGKANYGYTF. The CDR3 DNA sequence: TGCGCCAGCAGCTTTACCACGGGAAAGGCTAACTATGGCTACACCTTC.

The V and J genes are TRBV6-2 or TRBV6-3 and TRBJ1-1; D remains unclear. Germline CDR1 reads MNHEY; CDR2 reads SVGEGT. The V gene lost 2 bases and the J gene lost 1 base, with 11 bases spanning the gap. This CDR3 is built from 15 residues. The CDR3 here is CASSYGGSANTEAFF. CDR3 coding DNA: TGTGCCAGCAGTTACGGAGGGTCTGCGAACACTGAAGCTTTCTTT.

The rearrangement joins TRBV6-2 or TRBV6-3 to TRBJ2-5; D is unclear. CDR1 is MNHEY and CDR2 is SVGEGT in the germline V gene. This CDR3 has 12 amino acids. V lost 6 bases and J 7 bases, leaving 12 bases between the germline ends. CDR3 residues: CASSITKTTQYF. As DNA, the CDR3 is TGTGCCAGCAGCATAACAAAGACGACCCAGTACTTC.

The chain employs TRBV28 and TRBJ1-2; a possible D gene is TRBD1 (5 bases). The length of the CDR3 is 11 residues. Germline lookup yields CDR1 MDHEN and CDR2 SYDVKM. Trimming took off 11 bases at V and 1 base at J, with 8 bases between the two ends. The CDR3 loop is CAGGGNYGYTF. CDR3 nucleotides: TGTGCCGGCGGGGGTAACTATGGCTACACCTTC.

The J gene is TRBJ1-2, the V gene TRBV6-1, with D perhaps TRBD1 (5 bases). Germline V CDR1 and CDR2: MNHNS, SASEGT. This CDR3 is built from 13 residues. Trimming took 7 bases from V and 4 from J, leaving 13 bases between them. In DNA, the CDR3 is TGTGCCAGCACCCTGGGACGCATCTATGGCTACACCTTC. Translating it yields CASTLGRIYGYTF.